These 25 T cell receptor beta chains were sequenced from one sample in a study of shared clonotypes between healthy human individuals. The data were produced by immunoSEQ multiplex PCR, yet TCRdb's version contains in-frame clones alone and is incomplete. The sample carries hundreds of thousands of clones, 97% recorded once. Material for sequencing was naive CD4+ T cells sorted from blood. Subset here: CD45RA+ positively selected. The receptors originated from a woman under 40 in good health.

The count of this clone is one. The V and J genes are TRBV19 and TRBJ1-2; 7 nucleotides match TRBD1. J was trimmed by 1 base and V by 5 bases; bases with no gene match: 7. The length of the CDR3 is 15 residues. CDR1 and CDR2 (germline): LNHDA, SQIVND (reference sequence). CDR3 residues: CASSVDRSLNYGYTF. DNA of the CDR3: TGTGCCAGTAGTGTGGACAGGAGCCTTAACTATGGCTACACCTTC.

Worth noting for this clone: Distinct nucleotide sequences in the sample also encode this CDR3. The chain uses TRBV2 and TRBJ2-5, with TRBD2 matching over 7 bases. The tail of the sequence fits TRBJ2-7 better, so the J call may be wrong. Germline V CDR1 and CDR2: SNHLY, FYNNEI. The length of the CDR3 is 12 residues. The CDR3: CASRGGTYEQYF. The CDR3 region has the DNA TGTGCCAGCAGGGGGGGGACCTACGAGCAGTACTTC.

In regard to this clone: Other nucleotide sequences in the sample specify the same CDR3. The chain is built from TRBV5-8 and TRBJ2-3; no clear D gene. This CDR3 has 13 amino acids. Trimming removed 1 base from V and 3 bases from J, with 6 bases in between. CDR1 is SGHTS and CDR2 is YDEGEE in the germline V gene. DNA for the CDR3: TGTGCCAGCAGCTTGAGAGGAACAGATACGCAGTATTTT. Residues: CASSLRGTDTQYF.

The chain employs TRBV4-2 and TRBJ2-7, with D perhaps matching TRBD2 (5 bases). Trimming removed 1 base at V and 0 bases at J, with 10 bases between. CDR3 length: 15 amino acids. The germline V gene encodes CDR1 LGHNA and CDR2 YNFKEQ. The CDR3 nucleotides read TGTGCCAGCAGCCAAGCGAGCGGTAACTCCTACGAGCAGTACTTC. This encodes CASSQASGNSYEQYF.

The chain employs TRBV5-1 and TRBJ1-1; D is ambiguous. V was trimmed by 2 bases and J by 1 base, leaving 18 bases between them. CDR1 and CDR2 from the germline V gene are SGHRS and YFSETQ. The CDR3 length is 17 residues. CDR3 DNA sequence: TGCGCCAGCAGCTTCGGACCCCGGAACGGGTGGAACACTGAAGCTTTCTTT. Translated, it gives CASSFGPRNGWNTEAFF.

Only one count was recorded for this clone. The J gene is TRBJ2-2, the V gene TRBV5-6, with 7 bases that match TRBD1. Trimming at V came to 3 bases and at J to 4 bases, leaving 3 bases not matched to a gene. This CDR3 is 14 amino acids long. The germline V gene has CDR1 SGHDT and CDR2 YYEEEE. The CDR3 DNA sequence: TGTGCCAGCAGCTGGGGACAGATCACCGGGGAGCTGTTTTTT. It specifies CASSWGQITGELFF.

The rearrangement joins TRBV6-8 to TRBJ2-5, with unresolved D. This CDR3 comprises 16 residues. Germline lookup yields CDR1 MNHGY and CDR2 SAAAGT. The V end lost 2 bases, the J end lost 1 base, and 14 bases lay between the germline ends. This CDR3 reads CASSYLEIWGQETQYF. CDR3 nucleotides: TGTGCCAGCAGTTACCTAGAGATCTGGGGCCAAGAGACCCAGTACTTC.

The CDR3 loop is CASSLPQGEETQYF. CDR3 nucleotides: TGTGCCAGCAGCCTCCCTCAGGGAGAAGAGACCCAGTACTTC. V is TRBV5-4 and J is TRBJ2-5, with D possibly called TRBD1 or TRBD2 (5 bases each). This CDR3 contains 14 residues. Germline V gene lookup returns CDR1 SGHNT and CDR2 YYREEE (reference sequence). V was trimmed by 4 bases and J by 3 bases, leaving 13 bases between them.

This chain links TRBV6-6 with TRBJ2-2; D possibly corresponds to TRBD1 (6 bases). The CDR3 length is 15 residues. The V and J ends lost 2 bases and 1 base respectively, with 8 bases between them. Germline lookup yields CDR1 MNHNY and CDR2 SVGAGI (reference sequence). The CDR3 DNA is TGTGCCAGCAGTTACGTGGGACAGAACACCGGGGAGCTGTTTTTT. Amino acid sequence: CASSYVGQNTGELFF.

Written as DNA, the CDR3 is TGTGCCAGCAGCTTGGATCCGGACCCAGGGTATGGCTACACCTTC. It is translated as CASSLDPDPGYGYTF. The rearrangement joins TRBV5-6 to TRBJ1-2, with D possibly matching TRBD1 (5 bases). Between the trimmed V and J ends, which lost 0 bases and 5 bases, there was a span of 14 bases. The V gene's germline CDR1 is SGHDT and CDR2 YYEEEE. This CDR3 spans 15 amino acids.

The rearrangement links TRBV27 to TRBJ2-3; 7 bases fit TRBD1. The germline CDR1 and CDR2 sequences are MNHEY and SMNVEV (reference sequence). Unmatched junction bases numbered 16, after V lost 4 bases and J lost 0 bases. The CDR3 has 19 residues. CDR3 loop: CASSWKPGGGIASTDTQYF. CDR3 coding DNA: TGTGCCAGCAGTTGGAAGCCAGGGGGTGGGATAGCTAGCACAGATACGCAGTATTTT.

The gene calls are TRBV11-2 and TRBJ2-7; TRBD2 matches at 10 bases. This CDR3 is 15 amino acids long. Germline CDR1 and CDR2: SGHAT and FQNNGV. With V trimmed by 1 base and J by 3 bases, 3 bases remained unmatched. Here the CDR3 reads CASSLVLAGDYEQYF. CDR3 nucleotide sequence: TGTGCCAGCAGCTTAGTCCTAGCGGGGGACTACGAGCAGTACTTC.

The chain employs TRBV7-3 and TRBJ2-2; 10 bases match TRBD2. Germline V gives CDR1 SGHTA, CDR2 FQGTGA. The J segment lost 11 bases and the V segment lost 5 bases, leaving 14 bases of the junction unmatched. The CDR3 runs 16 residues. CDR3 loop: CASSGSSSGRGRELFF. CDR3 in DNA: TGTGCCAGCAGCGGAAGCTCTAGCGGGAGAGGAAGAGAGCTGTTTTTT. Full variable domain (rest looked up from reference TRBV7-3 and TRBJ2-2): GAGVSQTPSNKVTEKGKYVELRCDPISGHTALYWYRQSLGQGPEFLIYFQGTGAADDSGLPNDRFFAVRPEGSVSTLKIQRTERGDSAVYLCASSGSSSGRGRELFFGEGSRLTVL.

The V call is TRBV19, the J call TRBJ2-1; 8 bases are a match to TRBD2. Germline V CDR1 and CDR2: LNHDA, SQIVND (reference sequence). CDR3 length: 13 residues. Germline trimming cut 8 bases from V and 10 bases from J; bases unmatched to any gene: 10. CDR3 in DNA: TGTGCCAGTGCCACCCTAAAGCGGGAGGAGCAGTTCTTC. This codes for CASATLKREEQFF.

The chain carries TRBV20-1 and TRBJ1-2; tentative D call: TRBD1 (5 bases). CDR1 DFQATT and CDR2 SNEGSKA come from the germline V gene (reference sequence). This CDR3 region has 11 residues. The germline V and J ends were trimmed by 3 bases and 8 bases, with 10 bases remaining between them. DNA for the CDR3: TGCAGTGCTAGGACAGTCTCCGGCTACACCTTC. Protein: CSARTVSGYTF.

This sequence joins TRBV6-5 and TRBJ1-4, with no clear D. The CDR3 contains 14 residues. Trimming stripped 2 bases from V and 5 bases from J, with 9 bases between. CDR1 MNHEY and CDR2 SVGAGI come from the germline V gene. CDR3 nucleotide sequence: TGTGCCAGCAGTTACGGGGTCGGGAATGAAAAACTGTTTTTT. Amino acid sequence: CASSYGVGNEKLFF.

The CDR3 region has the DNA TGTGCCAGCAGCTTAGGTCCCCGAGAGACCCAGTACTTC. Protein product: CASSLGPRETQYF. This chain links TRBV11-3 with TRBJ2-5; D not resolved. The length of the CDR3 is 13 residues. Trimming left V 1 base short and J 4 bases short, with 7 bases between. CDR1 is SGHNT and CDR2 is YENEEA in the germline V gene. Variable domain in full (rest from reference TRBV11-3 and TRBJ2-5): EAGVVQSPRYKIIEKKQPVAFWCNPISGHNTLYWYLQNLGQGPELLIRYENEEAVDDSQLPKDRFSAERLKGVDSTLKIQPAELGDSAVYLCASSLGPRETQYFGPGTRLLVL.

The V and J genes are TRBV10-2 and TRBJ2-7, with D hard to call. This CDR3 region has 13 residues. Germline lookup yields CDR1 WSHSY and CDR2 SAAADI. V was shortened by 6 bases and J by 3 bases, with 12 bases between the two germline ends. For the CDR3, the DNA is TGCGCCAGCAGAGGTGGATTAGACTACGAGCAGTACTTC. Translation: CASRGGLDYEQYF.

In nucleotides, the CDR3 is TGTGCCAGCAGCGAGCAGGGGCCTCACAATCAGCCCCAGCATTTT. The encoded protein is CASSEQGPHNQPQHF. The chain links TRBV7-2 to TRBJ1-5, with TRBD1 as a possible D gene (6 bases). This CDR3 comprises 15 residues. CDR1 is SGHTA, CDR2 FQGNSA, per germline. Trimming stripped 5 bases from V and 3 bases from J, with 14 bases between.

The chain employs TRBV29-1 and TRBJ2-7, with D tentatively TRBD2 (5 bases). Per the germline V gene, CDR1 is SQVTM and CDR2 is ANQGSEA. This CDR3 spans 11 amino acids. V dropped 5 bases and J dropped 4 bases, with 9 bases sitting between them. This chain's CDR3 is CSVIGGYEQYF. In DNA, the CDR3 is TGCAGCGTTATAGGAGGTTACGAGCAGTACTTC.

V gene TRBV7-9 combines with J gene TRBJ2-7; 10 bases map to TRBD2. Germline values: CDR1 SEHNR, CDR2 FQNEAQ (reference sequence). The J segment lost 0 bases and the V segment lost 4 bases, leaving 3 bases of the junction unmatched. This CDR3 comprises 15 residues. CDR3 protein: CASSSTSGVSYEQYF. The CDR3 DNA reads TGTGCCAGCAGCTCTACTAGCGGGGTCTCCTACGAGCAGTACTTC.

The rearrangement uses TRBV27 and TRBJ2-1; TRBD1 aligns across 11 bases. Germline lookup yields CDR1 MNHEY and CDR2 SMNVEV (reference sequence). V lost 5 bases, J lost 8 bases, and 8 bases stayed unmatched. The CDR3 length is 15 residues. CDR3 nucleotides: TGTGCCAGCAGTCAGGACAGGGGGCGTTCGGATGAGCAGTTCTTC. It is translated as CASSQDRGRSDEQFF.

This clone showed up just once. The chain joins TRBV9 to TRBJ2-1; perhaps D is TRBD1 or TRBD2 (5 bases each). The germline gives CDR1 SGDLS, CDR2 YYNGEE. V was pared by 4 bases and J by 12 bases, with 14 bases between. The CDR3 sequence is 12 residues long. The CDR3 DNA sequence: TGTGCCAGCAGCCCGACCGGGGACGGGCAGTTCTTC. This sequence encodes CASSPTGDGQFF.

DNA for the CDR3: TGTGCCAGCAGCCCCGCGGCAGGGCAAGAGACCCAGTACTTC. Its translation is CASSPAAGQETQYF. The chain carries TRBV11-2 and TRBJ2-5, with D possibly TRBD1 on 5 matching bases. The CDR3 sequence is 14 residues long. V was shortened by 5 bases and J by 2 bases, with 12 bases between the two germline ends. Germline CDR1 reads SGHAT; CDR2 reads FQNNGV.

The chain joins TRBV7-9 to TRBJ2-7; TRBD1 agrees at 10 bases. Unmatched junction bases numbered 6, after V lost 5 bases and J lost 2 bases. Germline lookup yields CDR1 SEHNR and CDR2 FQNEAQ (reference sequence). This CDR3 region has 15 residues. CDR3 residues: CASSRRDRGTYEQYF. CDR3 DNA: TGTGCCAGCAGCCGCCGGGACAGGGGCACCTACGAGCAGTACTTC. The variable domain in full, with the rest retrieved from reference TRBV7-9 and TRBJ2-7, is DTGVSQNPRHKITKRGQNVTFRCDPISEHNRLYWYRQTLGQGPEFLTYFQNEAQLEKSRLLSDRFSAERPKGSFSTLEIQRTEQGDSAMYLCASSRRDRGTYEQYFGPGTRLTVT.